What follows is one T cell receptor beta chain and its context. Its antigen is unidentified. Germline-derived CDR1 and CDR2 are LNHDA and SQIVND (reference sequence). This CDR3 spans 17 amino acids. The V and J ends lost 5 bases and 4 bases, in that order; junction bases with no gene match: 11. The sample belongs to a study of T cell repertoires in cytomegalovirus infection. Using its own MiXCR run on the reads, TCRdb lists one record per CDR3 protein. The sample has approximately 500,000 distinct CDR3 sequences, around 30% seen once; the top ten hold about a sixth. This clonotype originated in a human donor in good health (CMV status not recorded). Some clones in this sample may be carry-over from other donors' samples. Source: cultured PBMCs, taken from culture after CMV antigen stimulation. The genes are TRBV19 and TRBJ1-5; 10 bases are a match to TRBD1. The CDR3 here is CASSLGDRGNRNQPQHF. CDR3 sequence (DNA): TGTGCCAGTAGTCTTGGGGACAGGGGAAACCGAAATCAGCCCCAGCATTTT. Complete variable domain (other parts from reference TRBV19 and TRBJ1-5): DGGITQSPKYLFRKEGQNVTLSCEQNLNHDAMYWYRQDPGQGLRLIYYSQIVNDFQKGDIAEGYSVSREKKESFPLTVTSAQKNPTAFYLCASSLGDRGNRNQPQHFGDGTRLSIL.